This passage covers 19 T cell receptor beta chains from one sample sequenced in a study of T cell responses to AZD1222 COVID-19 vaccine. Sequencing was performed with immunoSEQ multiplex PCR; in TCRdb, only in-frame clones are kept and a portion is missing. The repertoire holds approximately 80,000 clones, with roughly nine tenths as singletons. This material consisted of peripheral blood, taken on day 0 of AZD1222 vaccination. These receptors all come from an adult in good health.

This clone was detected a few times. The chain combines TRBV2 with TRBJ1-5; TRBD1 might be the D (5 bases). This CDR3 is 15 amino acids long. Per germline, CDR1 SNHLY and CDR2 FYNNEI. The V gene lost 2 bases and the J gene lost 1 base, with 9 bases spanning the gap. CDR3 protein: CASSEPGESNQPQHF. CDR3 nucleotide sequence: TGTGCCAGCAGTGAACCGGGGGAGAGCAATCAGCCCCAGCATTTT.

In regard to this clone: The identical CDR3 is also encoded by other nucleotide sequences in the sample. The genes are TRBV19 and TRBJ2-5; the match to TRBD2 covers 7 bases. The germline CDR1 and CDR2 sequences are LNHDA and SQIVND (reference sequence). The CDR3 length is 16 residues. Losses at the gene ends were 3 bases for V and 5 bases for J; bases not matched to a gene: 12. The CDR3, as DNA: TGTGCCAGTAGTATTGGTCCTGGACCCGGGGGGGAGACCCAGTACTTC. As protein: CASSIGPGPGGETQYF.

CDR3 region: CASSDRSEKLFF. The CDR3 DNA reads as TGTGCCAGCAGCGACAGGTCCGAGAAACTGTTTTTT. V gene TRBV11-2 combines with J gene TRBJ1-4, with a weak D call TRBD1 (6 bases). This CDR3 contains 12 residues. The V end was cut by 5 bases, the J end by 11 bases, with 12 bases between. Germline lookup yields CDR1 SGHAT and CDR2 FQNNGV.

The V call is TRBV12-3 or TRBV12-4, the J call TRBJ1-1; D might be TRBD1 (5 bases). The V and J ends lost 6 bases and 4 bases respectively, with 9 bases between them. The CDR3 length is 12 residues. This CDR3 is CASRGDFTEAFF. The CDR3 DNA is TGTGCCAGCAGAGGGGATTTCACTGAAGCTTTCTTT.

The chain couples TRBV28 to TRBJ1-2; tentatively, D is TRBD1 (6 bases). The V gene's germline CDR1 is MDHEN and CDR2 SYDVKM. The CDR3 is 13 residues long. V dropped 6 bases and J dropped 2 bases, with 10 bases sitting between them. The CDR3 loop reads CASRLQGNYGYTF. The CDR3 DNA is TGTGCCAGCAGGCTACAGGGCAACTATGGCTACACCTTC.

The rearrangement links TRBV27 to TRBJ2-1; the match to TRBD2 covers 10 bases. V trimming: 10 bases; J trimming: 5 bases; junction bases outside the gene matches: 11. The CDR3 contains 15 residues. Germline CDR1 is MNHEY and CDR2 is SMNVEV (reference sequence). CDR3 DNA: TGTGCCACCTACGGGGCTAGCGGGAGTGACAATGAGCAGTTCTTC. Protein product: CATYGASGSDNEQFF.

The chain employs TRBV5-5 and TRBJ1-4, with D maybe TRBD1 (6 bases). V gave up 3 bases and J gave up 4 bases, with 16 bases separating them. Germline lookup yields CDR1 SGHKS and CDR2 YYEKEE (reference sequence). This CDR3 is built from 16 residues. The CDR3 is CASSSAGARDNEKLFF. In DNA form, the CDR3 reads TGTGCCAGCAGCTCCGCGGGGGCGCGGGATAATGAAAAACTGTTTTTT.

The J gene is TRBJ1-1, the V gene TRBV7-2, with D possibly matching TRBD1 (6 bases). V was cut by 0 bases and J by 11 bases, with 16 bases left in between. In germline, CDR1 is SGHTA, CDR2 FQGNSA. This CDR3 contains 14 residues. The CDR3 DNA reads TGTGCCAGCAGCTTAGCGACTAACAGGGAATCGGCTTTCTTT. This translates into CASSLATNRESAFF.

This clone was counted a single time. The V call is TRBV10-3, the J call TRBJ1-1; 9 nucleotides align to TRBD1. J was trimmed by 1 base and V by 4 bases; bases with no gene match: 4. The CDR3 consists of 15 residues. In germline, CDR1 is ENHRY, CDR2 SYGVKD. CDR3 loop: CAISAATGGNTEAFF. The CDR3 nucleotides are TGTGCCATCAGTGCGGCGACAGGGGGGAACACTGAAGCTTTCTTT.

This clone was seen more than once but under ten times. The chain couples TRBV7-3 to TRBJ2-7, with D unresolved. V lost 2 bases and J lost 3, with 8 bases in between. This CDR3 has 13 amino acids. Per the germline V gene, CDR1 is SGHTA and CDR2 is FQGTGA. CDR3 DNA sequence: TGTGCCAGCAGCTTAGGTCAATACTACGAGCAGTACTTC. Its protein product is CASSLGQYYEQYF. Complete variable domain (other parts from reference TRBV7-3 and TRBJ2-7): GAGVSQTPSNKVTEKGKYVELRCDPISGHTALYWYRQSLGQGPEFLIYFQGTGAADDSGLPNDRFFAVRPEGSVSTLKIQRTERGDSAVYLCASSLGQYYEQYFGPGTRLTVT.

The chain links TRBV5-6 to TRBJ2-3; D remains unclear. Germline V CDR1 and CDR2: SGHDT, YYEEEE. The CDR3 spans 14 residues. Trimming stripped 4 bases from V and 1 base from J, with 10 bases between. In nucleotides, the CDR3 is TGTGCCAGCAGCGCAAATCTTGGCACAGATACGCAGTATTTT. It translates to CASSANLGTDTQYF.

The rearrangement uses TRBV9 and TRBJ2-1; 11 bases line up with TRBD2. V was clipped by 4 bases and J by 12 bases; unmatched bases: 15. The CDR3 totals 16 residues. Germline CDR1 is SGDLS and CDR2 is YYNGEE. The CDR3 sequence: CASSQNPIAGGGGQFF. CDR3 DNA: TGTGCCAGCAGCCAAAATCCTATAGCGGGAGGGGGAGGGCAGTTCTTC.

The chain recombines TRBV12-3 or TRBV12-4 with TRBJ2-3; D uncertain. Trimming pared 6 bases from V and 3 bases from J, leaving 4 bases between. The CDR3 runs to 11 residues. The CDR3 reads CASRLTDTQYF. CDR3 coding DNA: TGTGCCAGCAGGCTAACAGATACGCAGTATTTT.

This CDR3 reads CASSLGAPGGPPWNTGELFF. As DNA, the CDR3 is TGTGCCAGCAGCTTAGGAGCCCCGGGAGGGCCGCCTTGGAACACCGGGGAGCTGTTTTTT. V gene TRBV11-3 combines with J gene TRBJ2-2; 8 bases match TRBD2. J was trimmed by 1 base and V by 1 base; bases with no gene match: 14. The CDR3 spans 20 residues. CDR1 and CDR2 from the germline V gene are SGHNT and YENEEA.

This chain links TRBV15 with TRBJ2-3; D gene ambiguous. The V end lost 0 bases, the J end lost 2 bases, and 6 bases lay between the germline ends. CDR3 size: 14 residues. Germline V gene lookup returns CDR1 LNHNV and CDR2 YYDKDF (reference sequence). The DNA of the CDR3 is TGTGCCACCAGCAGAGATGGCCTCACAGATACGCAGTATTTT. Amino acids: CATSRDGLTDTQYF.

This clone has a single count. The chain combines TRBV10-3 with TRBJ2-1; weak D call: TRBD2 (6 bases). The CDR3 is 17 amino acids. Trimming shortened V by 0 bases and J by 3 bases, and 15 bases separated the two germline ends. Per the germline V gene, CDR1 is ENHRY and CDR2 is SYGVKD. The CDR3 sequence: CAISESLGGVLYNEQFF. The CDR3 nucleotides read TGTGCCATCAGTGAGTCGTTGGGAGGTGTACTCTACAATGAGCAGTTCTTC.

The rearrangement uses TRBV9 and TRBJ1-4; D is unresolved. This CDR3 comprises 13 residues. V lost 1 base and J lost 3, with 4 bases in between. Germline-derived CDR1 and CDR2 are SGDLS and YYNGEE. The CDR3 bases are TGTGCCAGCAGCGTAAGGTCTAATGAAAAACTGTTTTTT. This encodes CASSVRSNEKLFF. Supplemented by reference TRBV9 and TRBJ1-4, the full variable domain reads DSGVTQTPKHLITATGQRVTLRCSPRSGDLSVYWYQQSLDQGLQFLIQYYNGEERAKGNILERFSAQQFPDLHSELNLSSLELGDSALYFCASSVRSNEKLFFGSGTQLSVL.

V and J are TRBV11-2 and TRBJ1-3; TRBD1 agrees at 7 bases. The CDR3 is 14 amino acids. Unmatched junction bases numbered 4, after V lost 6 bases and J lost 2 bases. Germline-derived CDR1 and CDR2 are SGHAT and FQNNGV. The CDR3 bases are TGTGCCAGCAGTCAAACAGGGGCTGGAAACACCATATATTTT. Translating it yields CASSQTGAGNTIYF.

The DNA of the CDR3 is TGTGCCAGCTCACCGTATGAACAGAGTTATGGCTACACCTTC. Its protein product is CASSPYEQSYGYTF. The rearrangement uses TRBV18 and TRBJ1-2, with D hard to call. The CDR3 consists of 14 residues. Trimming left V 3 bases short and J 5 bases short, with 13 bases between. The germline gives CDR1 KGHSH, CDR2 LQKENI.